The next 20 T cell receptor beta chains were all read from a single sample in a study of T-cell reconstitution after alpha-beta-depleted transplantation in children. Unique molecular identifiers were used in preparing the TCRbeta library. TCRdb independently ran MiXCR on the PCR reads; one entry per CDR3 protein. In the table there are a few hundred thousand distinct CDR3 sequences, around 13% of which are singletons. The material sequenced was PBMCs from the stem cell graft donor, taken from the stem cell graft. The receptors were sampled from a human donor who donated a stem cell graft to a child with combined immunodeficiency.

This clonotype was detected many times. In DNA form, the CDR3 reads TGCAGCGTTGAAGGTAGCGGGAGCACAGATACGCAGTATTTT. It is translated as CSVEGSGSTDTQYF. The chain is built from TRBV29-1 and TRBJ2-3; 7 nucleotides match TRBD2. The junction had 1 base not matched to a gene; V was cut back by 1 base and J by 0 bases. Germline V gene lookup returns CDR1 SQVTM and CDR2 ANQGSEA. This CDR3 region has 14 residues.

Only a few counts were recorded for this clonotype. The chain has TRBV9 and TRBJ2-2, with 9 nucleotides matching TRBD2. The CDR3 consists of 17 residues. In germline, CDR1 is SGDLS, CDR2 YYNGEE. V lost 1 base, J lost 1 base, and 5 bases stayed unmatched. CDR3 sequence: CASSVQGTSRNTGELFF. In nucleotides, the CDR3 is TGTGCCAGCAGCGTACAGGGGACTAGCCGGAACACCGGGGAGCTGTTTTTT.

The V and J genes are TRBV4-3 and TRBJ2-6; TRBD1 agrees at 9 bases. Trimming cost V 3 bases and J 2 bases; bases outside gene matches: 8. CDR3 length: 18 residues. Germline CDR1 LGHNA, CDR2 YSLEER. The CDR3 DNA follows: TGCGCCAGCAGCCAGGATATACAGGGGGCCCCTGGGGCCAACGTCCTGACTTTC. It specifies CASSQDIQGAPGANVLTF.

The chain combines TRBV30 with TRBJ2-2, with D perhaps matching TRBD2 (6 bases). This CDR3 region has 16 residues. From germline, CDR1 is GTSNPN and CDR2 SVGIG (reference sequence). V was pared by 7 bases and J by 5 bases, with 23 bases between. CDR3 region: CASPWTRGVRTGELFF. The CDR3 DNA is TGTGCCTCCCCCTGGACCCGCGGGGTGAGGACCGGGGAGCTGTTTTTT.

The genes are TRBV6-5 and TRBJ2-7, with unresolved D. Germline lookup yields CDR1 MNHEY and CDR2 SVGAGI. The CDR3 is 15 residues long. Trimming removed 0 bases at V and 0 bases at J, with 9 bases between. The CDR3 here is CASSYSKYGSYEQYF. The CDR3, as DNA: TGTGCCAGCAGTTACTCGAAATACGGCTCCTACGAGCAGTACTTC.

This clonotype was detected only a few times. The chain combines TRBV19 with TRBJ2-1; D is unresolved. V was cut by 5 bases and J by 5 bases, with 19 bases left in between. The germline gives CDR1 LNHDA, CDR2 SQIVND (reference sequence). The CDR3 has 16 amino acids. The CDR3 spells CASSVSVSRLHNEQFF. The CDR3 nucleotides read TGTGCCAGTAGTGTTTCCGTCTCCAGGCTCCACAATGAGCAGTTCTTC. The variable domain in full, completed from reference TRBV19 and TRBJ2-1, reads DGGITQSPKYLFRKEGQNVTLSCEQNLNHDAMYWYRQDPGQGLRLIYYSQIVNDFQKGDIAEGYSVSREKKESFPLTVTSAQKNPTAFYLCASSVSVSRLHNEQFFGPGTRLTVL.

This clonotype was found a few times. The genes are TRBV20-1 and TRBJ1-5; D gene unclear. The ends were cut back, 6 bases at V and 4 bases at J, with 19 bases in the middle. CDR1 is DFQATT and CDR2 is SNEGSKA in the germline V gene (reference sequence). CDR3 length equals 15 residues. Here the CDR3 DNA reads TGCAGTGCCTCCAGACCCGCGGGAGATAATCAGCCCCAGCATTTT. Translating it yields CSASRPAGDNQPQHF.

This clonotype was recorded at least ten times. The chain recombines TRBV12-3 or TRBV12-4 with TRBJ2-5, with D possibly being TRBD2 (5 bases). The CDR3 spans 14 residues. With 5 bases removed from V and 6 bases from J, the gap between germline ends came to 16 bases. CDR3 protein: CASSPPAEVKTQYF. As DNA, the CDR3 is TGTGCCAGCAGTCCCCCCGCGGAGGTGAAGACCCAGTACTTC.

This clonotype was counted between two and nine times. The genes are TRBV7-2 and TRBJ2-7, with D possibly called TRBD1 or TRBD2 (6 bases each). V shed 7 bases and J shed 4 bases, with 20 bases lying between them. The CDR3 consists of 15 residues. In germline, CDR1 is SGHTA, CDR2 FQGNSA. The CDR3 protein is CASTLGLRGPYEQYF. In DNA, the CDR3 is TGTGCCAGCACCCTAGGCCTCCGGGGGCCGTACGAGCAGTACTTC.

This clonotype was counted only a few times. The V gene is TRBV7-2, the J gene TRBJ2-7; D remains ambiguous. In germline, CDR1 is SGHTA, CDR2 FQGNSA. V gave up 3 bases and J gave up 5 bases, with 14 bases separating them. The CDR3 length is 14 residues. This CDR3 is CASSFGGPTNEQYF. Here the CDR3 DNA reads TGTGCCAGCAGCTTTGGTGGTCCTACGAACGAGCAGTACTTC. Full variable domain (rest looked up from reference TRBV7-2 and TRBJ2-7): GAGVSQSPSNKVTEKGKDVELRCDPISGHTALYWYRQSLGQGLEFLIYFQGNSAPDKSGLPSDRFSAERTGGSVSTLTIQRTQQEDSAVYLCASSFGGPTNEQYFGPGTRLTVT.

This chain uses TRBV24-1 with TRBJ1-2; D is undetermined. Germline V gives CDR1 KGHDR, CDR2 SFDVKD. Trimming removed 3 bases at V and 8 bases at J, with 12 bases between. This CDR3 comprises 13 residues. CDR3: CATSDRTVWGYTF. Written as DNA, the CDR3 is TGTGCCACCAGTGATCGGACGGTGTGGGGCTACACCTTC.

The chain has TRBV11-3 and TRBJ2-5; D is unresolved. Germline loops: CDR1 SGHNT, CDR2 YENEEA. V was pared by 8 bases and J by 2 bases, with 12 bases between. This CDR3 has 13 amino acids. The CDR3 nucleotides are TGTGCCAGCGCCGAGACGGATCAAGAGACCCAGTACTTC. Its protein product is CASAETDQETQYF. Combining the CDR3 with reference TRBV11-3 and TRBJ2-5 gives the whole variable domain EAGVVQSPRYKIIEKKQPVAFWCNPISGHNTLYWYLQNLGQGPELLIRYENEEAVDDSQLPKDRFSAERLKGVDSTLKIQPAELGDSAVYLCASAETDQETQYFGPGTRLLVL.

CDR3 residues: CASSSHHGTLNSPLHF. The DNA for the CDR3 is TGTGCCAGCAGTTCACACCACGGGACCCTTAATTCACCCCTCCACTTT. This chain uses TRBV12-3 or TRBV12-4 with TRBJ1-6; possibly TRBD1 for D (5 bases). The CDR3 is 16 residues long. The ends were cut back, 4 bases at V and 6 bases at J, with 16 bases in the middle.

The chain combines TRBV29-1 with TRBJ2-7; TRBD2 is a possible D gene (5 bases). The CDR3 length is 13 residues. V gave up 1 base and J gave up 7 bases, with 14 bases separating them. The germline V gene encodes CDR1 SQVTM and CDR2 ANQGSEA. The CDR3 nucleotides are TGCAGCGTTGAAGGTCCCACACCGGGGGAGCAGTACTTC. Its translation: CSVEGPTPGEQYF.

Only a few counts were recorded for this clonotype. The genes are TRBV7-9 and TRBJ2-1, with D uncertain. The germline V gene has CDR1 SEHNR and CDR2 FQNEAQ (reference sequence). The V and J ends lost 0 bases and 15 bases respectively, with 18 bases between them. This CDR3 region has 14 residues. The DNA for the CDR3 is TGTGCCAGCAGCTTAGCGGGTGTGGCGCCCTCTCCGTTCTTC. This translates into CASSLAGVAPSPFF.

This clonotype was counted only a few times. The V and J genes are TRBV27 and TRBJ2-3; no definite D call. The V end lost 5 bases, the J end lost 4 bases, and 13 bases lay between the germline ends. There are 14 residues in the CDR3. Germline V gene data show CDR1 as MNHEY and CDR2 as SMNVEV (reference sequence). The CDR3 sequence: CASSPFSRPDTQYF. The CDR3 region has the DNA TGTGCCAGCAGTCCTTTTAGTAGGCCAGATACGCAGTATTTT.

Only a few counts were recorded for this clonotype. The chain recombines TRBV20-1 with TRBJ1-5, with TRBD1 matching 9 bases. Germline V CDR1 and CDR2: DFQATT, SNEGSKA (reference sequence). The J segment lost 6 bases and the V segment lost 3 bases, leaving 24 bases of the junction unmatched. CDR3 length: 20 amino acids. This chain's CDR3 is CSARGQGPGGMFEVSQPQHF. Written as DNA, the CDR3 is TGCAGTGCTAGGGGACAGGGCCCGGGCGGCATGTTTGAGGTCAGTCAGCCCCAGCATTTT.

As regards this clonotype: The CDR3 ends on some other residue instead of the conserved phenylalanine or tryptophan, so this is likely a read error. The rearrangement links TRBV28 to TRBJ2-7, with D perhaps TRBD1 (5 bases). This CDR3 has 13 amino acids. The ends were cut back, 5 bases at V and 3 bases at J, with 11 bases in the middle. Germline V lookup: CDR1 MDHEN, CDR2 SYDVKM. The CDR3 sequence: CASSPGQDYEQYL. As DNA, the CDR3 is TGTGCCAGCAGTCCCGGACAAGACTACGAGCAGTACCTC.

This clonotype turned up a few times. V is TRBV28 and J is TRBJ2-1; 8 bases are a match to TRBD1. CDR3 length: 16 amino acids. Germline V CDR1 and CDR2: MDHEN, SYDVKM. V lost 3 bases to trimming and J lost 4 bases; unmatched junction nucleotides: 8. The CDR3 nucleotides are TGTGCCAGCAGTTTGCAGGGGGCACGGGGATACAATGAGCAGTTCTTC. Residues: CASSLQGARGYNEQFF.

This clonotype was seen more than once but under ten times. J is TRBJ2-5 and V is TRBV6-2 or TRBV6-3; 10 bases line up with TRBD1. The CDR3 sequence is 14 residues long. The germline V gene has CDR1 MNHEY and CDR2 SVGEGT. V lost 6 bases and J lost 3; bases outside the gene matches: 4. This CDR3 reads CASRSGTGEETQYF. CDR3 DNA: TGTGCCAGCAGATCCGGGACAGGGGAAGAGACCCAGTACTTC.